This T cell receptor beta chain was sequenced for a study of blood T cell repertoires in COVID-19. Study overall: COVID-19 samples, acute and convalescent, were from the United States, Italy and Spain. PBMCs, B-cell-depleted T cells, or T cells provided the cDNA or gDNA that made up the material.

In assigning cohorts, the study relied on participant-reported clinical history. What the recovered Cohort 3 donors had was two negative PCRs, clearance, or symptom resolution. V was clipped by 0 bases and J by 7 bases, with 21 bases between them. CDR3 length: 18 residues. CDR1 MNHEY and CDR2 SMNVEV come from the germline V gene (reference sequence). The protocol was immunoSEQ multiplex PCR, while the TCRdb copy is restricted to in-frame clones and leaves out a portion. The repertoire includes about 250,000 clones, around 90% of them detected once, and 2.5% to 3.5% sits in the top ten. The material sequenced was PBMCs or T cells enriched from blood (not recorded which). The TCR comes from a woman aged 45 to 65 who had recovered from COVID-19. The rearrangement joins TRBV27 to TRBJ1-4; D uncertain. This chain's CDR3 is CASSLSPRRSDGSEKLFF. The CDR3 DNA sequence: TGTGCCAGCAGTTTATCCCCGAGACGGTCGGATGGGAGTGAAAAACTGTTTTTT.